The rows below give T cell receptor beta chains drawn from one sample of a study. TCRdb reprocessed the RT-PCR reads with MiXCR, giving one entry per CDR3 protein. This sample has more than 600,000 distinct CDR3 sequences, with 11% to 15% found just once. Sequencing input: memory CD4+ T cells from blood. These receptors were taken from a female donor in good health, serving as a healthy control. Both conserved end residues are part of each CDR3. D genes are given only for firm matches. Some rows have no size entry. The others give once, few or many, or a class for an expanded clone.

NA	TRBV5-6	TRBJ1-1	NA	TGTGCCAGCAGCGGCAACTCAGGGACCATGAACACTGAAGCTTTCTTT	CASSGNSGTMNTEAFF
TRBD1	TRBV7-8	TRBJ1-1	few	TGTGCCAGCAGCTGGGGCGGGACAGGGAACACTGAAGCTTTCTTT	CASSWGGTGNTEAFF
NA	TRBV29-1	TRBJ1-2	NA	TGCAGCGTTGGGGACCCGTGGCAGTATGGCTACACCTTC	CSVGDPWQYGYTF
TRBD2	TRBV11-1	TRBJ2-1	NA	TGTGCCAGCAGTCGTCTAGCGGGAGGGATAAGCAATGAGCAGTTCTTC	CASSRLAGGISNEQFF
NA	TRBV20-1	TRBJ2-5	NA	TGCAGTGCTGATGACAGACAGACCCAGTACTTC	CSADDRQTQYF
NA	TRBV5-5	TRBJ2-7	few	TGTGCCAGCAGCTTGGCAGGGAACTTAGGTGAGCAGTACTTC	CASSLAGNLGEQYF
NA	TRBV30	TRBJ2-3	many	TGTGCCTGGAGTGTACGTCGCGGTACGCAGTATTTT	CAWSVRRGTQYF
NA	TRBV6-5	TRBJ2-2	NA	TGTGCCAGCAGGCGACAGGGCGGGAGTTTCGGGGAGCTGTTTTTT	CASRRQGGSFGELFF
NA	TRBV6-5	TRBJ1-5	many	TGTGCCAGCAGTTACTCTTTCTACCCTGGGAGCAATCAGCCCCAGCATTTT	CASSYSFYPGSNQPQHF
NA	TRBV7-9	TRBJ1-1	few	TGTGCCAGCAGCCCTCGAGGTTCGTCGGGGAACACTGAAGCTTTCTTT	CASSPRGSSGNTEAFF
TRBD1	TRBV7-2	TRBJ2-7	few	TGTGCCAGCAGCTTTATTGGGCAGGGGGCGTCCTACGAGCAGTACTTC	CASSFIGQGASYEQYF
TRBD1	TRBV18	TRBJ1-1	NA	TGTGCCAGCTCCCAGATGGACAGGGGTGAAGCTTTCTTT	CASSQMDRGEAFF
NA	TRBV6-1	TRBJ1-3	NA	TGTGCCAGCAAGAGCGGGTACTCTGGAAACACCATATATTTT	CASKSGYSGNTIYF
TRBD1	TRBV5-5	TRBJ2-7	NA	TGTGCCAGCAGCCCGAGCGGACAGGGGGGTATATACGAGCAGTACTTC	CASSPSGQGGIYEQYF
NA	TRBV28	TRBJ1-5	NA	TGTGCCAGCAGCAACTCCGGGGTTAGCAATCAGCCCCAGCATTTT	CASSNSGVSNQPQHF
TRBD2	TRBV28	TRBJ2-7	few	TGTGCCAGCAGTACACAGGGACTAGCGGGATGGAACGAGCAGTACTTC	CASSTQGLAGWNEQYF
NA	TRBV5-4	TRBJ1-1	few	TGTGCCAGCAGCGGTGGGGGGGCGTTGATGAACACTGAAGCTTTCTTT	CASSGGGALMNTEAFF